The 17 T cell receptor beta chains in this list originate from one sample, sequenced in a study of CD4+ T cells in melanoma. Repertoires were generated with immunoSEQ multiplex PCR, while TCRdb's copy carries only in-frame clones and drops some. The table records 11,000 or so clones, 66% of them present only once. Sequencing input: cells from a culture (not recorded whether cultured in vitro). These TCRs come from a human donor with melanoma.

The J gene is TRBJ1-2, the V gene TRBV6-5; possible D gene TRBD1, 5 bases. The CDR3 totals 14 residues. The ends were cut back, 7 bases at V and 9 bases at J, with 21 bases in the middle. Germline CDR1 and CDR2: MNHEY and SVGAGI. The CDR3 DNA follows: TGTGCCAGCATTAACAGGACACCCCCATTTAGCTACACCTTC. Translation: CASINRTPPFSYTF.

The chain combines TRBV19 with TRBJ2-2, with D unclear. CDR3 length: 11 amino acids. Trimming stripped 2 bases from V and 5 bases from J, with 0 bases between. CDR1 is LNHDA, CDR2 SQIVND, per germline (reference sequence). CDR3 residues: CASSITGELFF. The CDR3 DNA follows: TGTGCCAGTAGTATAACCGGGGAGCTGTTTTTT.

J is TRBJ2-3 and V is TRBV11-3; TRBD1 aligns across 7 bases. The CDR3 covers 19 residues. Germline loops: CDR1 SGHNT, CDR2 YENEEA. Unmatched junction bases numbered 22, after V lost 4 bases and J lost 6 bases. CDR3 nucleotide sequence: TGTGCCAGCAGCTCGGGCCTTTCGACGACAGGGAAGTTTTCCGATACGCAGTATTTT. Amino acid sequence: CASSSGLSTTGKFSDTQYF.

The gene calls are TRBV27 and TRBJ1-5, with a possible D match to TRBD1 (5 bases). Trimming took 10 bases from V and 9 from J, leaving 22 bases between them. Germline V CDR1 and CDR2: MNHEY, SMNVEV (reference sequence). There are 14 residues in the CDR3. This CDR3 is CATSRSGALPPQHF. CDR3 coding DNA: TGTGCCACCAGCCGGAGTGGGGCTTTGCCGCCCCAGCATTTT.

This chain connects TRBV21-1 to TRBJ2-2; TRBD2, the table's D call, lacks a check against the DNA. TRBV21-1 is designated a pseudogene. The CDR3 spans 18 residues. CDR3 sequence (DNA): TGTGCCAGCAGCAAAAGGGTTGGGACTCCGACCCTCACCGGGGAGCTGTTTTTT. Protein sequence: CASSKRVGTPTLTGELFF.

By share, this clone ranks as medium-sized. The gene calls are TRBV7-8 and TRBJ2-7, with no clear D. V lost 5 bases to trimming and J lost 11 bases, with 19 bases between them. This CDR3 contains 13 residues. Per the germline V gene, CDR1 is SGHVS and CDR2 is FQNEAQ. CDR3 region: CASSQIMGQREYF. The CDR3 DNA is TGTGCCAGCAGCCAAATTATGGGTCAGCGCGAGTACTTC.

This chain connects TRBV7-9 to TRBJ2-5, with unresolved D. V dropped 1 base and J dropped 2 bases, with 5 bases sitting between them. Germline assignment: CDR1 SEHNR and CDR2 FQNEAQ (reference sequence). The length of the CDR3 is 13 residues. DNA of the CDR3: TGTGCCAGCAGCTTAGATCAACAAGAGACCCAGTACTTC. Residues: CASSLDQQETQYF.

This chain connects TRBV2 to TRBJ2-1; 7 nucleotides align to TRBD2. Losses at the gene ends were 10 bases for V and 5 bases for J; bases not matched to a gene: 5. The CDR3 totals 12 residues. Germline-derived CDR1 and CDR2 are SNHLY and FYNNEI. This CDR3 reads CATSGDHNEQFF. DNA of the CDR3: TGTGCCACCAGCGGGGATCACAATGAGCAGTTCTTC.

The table lists this clone with a few counts. DNA of the CDR3: TGTGCCAGCAGCGACTTATGGGCGGCCGCGGGAGGTAACGAGCAGTACTTC. Translating gives CASSDLWAAAGGNEQYF. This rearrangement joins TRBV7-9 to TRBJ2-7; 8 nucleotides match TRBD2. This CDR3 region has 17 residues. V gave up 5 bases and J gave up 5 bases; unmatched junction bases: 17. Germline V gene lookup returns CDR1 SEHNR and CDR2 FQNEAQ (reference sequence).

A few counts support this clone. The CDR3 reads CASSRSGIPPYEQYF. CDR3 sequence (DNA): TGTGCCAGCTCACGGTCAGGTATCCCGCCCTACGAGCAGTACTTC. The rearrangement joins TRBV18 to TRBJ2-7; D is unresolved. There are 15 residues in the CDR3. Trimming stripped 4 bases from V and 2 bases from J, with 15 bases between. CDR1 is KGHSH and CDR2 is LQKENI in the germline V gene.

The rearrangement joins TRBV7-3 to TRBJ2-3; a possible D gene is TRBD2 (6 bases). Trimming pared 1 base from V and 6 bases from J, leaving 14 bases between. Germline V gene lookup returns CDR1 SGHTA and CDR2 FQGTGA. This CDR3 is built from 15 residues. The CDR3 nucleotides are TGTGCCAGCAGCTTAAGGGGGGTAAGCAGGGATACGCAGTATTTT. It encodes CASSLRGVSRDTQYF.

Only one count was recorded for this clone. This rearrangement joins TRBV11-2 to TRBJ1-6; 8 positions match TRBD1. J lost 6 bases, V lost 4 bases, and 14 bases had no gene match. The CDR3 is 18 amino acids. The germline CDR1 and CDR2 sequences are SGHAT and FQNNGV. CDR3 in amino acids: CASSSRTGQEYGNSPLHF. The CDR3, as DNA: TGTGCCAGCAGCTCCCGGACAGGGCAGGAGTATGGTAATTCACCCCTCCACTTT.

The V call is TRBV23-1, the J call TRBJ2-7; unclear D gene. TRBV23-1 is recorded as an ORF, its role being uncertain. The CDR3 consists of 12 residues. V was cut by 2 bases and J by 2 bases, with 4 bases left in between. The DNA for the CDR3 is TGCGCCAGCAGTCAAATGGCCTACGAGCAGTACTTC. Translating gives CASSQMAYEQYF.

V gene TRBV18 combines with J gene TRBJ1-5; D call uncertain. Deletions cut 6 bases from V and 1 base from J, with 7 bases between. CDR1 KGHSH and CDR2 LQKENI come from the germline V gene. This CDR3 region has 13 residues. The CDR3 here is CASSDYSNQPQHF. As DNA, the CDR3 is TGTGCCAGCTCCGACTACAGCAATCAGCCCCAGCATTTT.

The chain joins TRBV6-5 to TRBJ1-1; 7 bases agree with TRBD1. The germline gives CDR1 MNHEY, CDR2 SVGAGI. Trimming at V came to 1 base and at J to 0 bases, leaving 2 bases not matched to a gene. This CDR3 contains 15 residues. CDR3 bases: TGTGCCAGCAGTTACTACCAGGGGGTGAACACTGAAGCTTTCTTT. It encodes CASSYYQGVNTEAFF.

The rearrangement links TRBV7-9 to TRBJ1-1; D is unclear. The CDR3 consists of 14 residues. Looked up from germline, CDR1 is SEHNR and CDR2 is FQNEAQ (reference sequence). Trimming took off 2 bases at V and 0 bases at J, with 7 bases between the two ends. For the CDR3, the DNA is TGTGCCAGCAGCTTAAACCTCCTGAACACTGAAGCTTTCTTT. Its protein is CASSLNLLNTEAFF.

This clone has only a few counts. The chain is built from TRBV19 and TRBJ2-7; 10 bases agree with TRBD1. The V gene end was trimmed by 6 bases and the J gene end by 5 bases; junction bases not matched to a gene: 7. In germline, CDR1 is LNHDA, CDR2 SQIVND (reference sequence). The CDR3 is made up of 14 amino acids. The CDR3 DNA is TGTGCCAGTAGGCGTACCGGGACAGGGGACGAGCAGTACTTC. Amino acids: CASRRTGTGDEQYF.